This entry is about one T cell receptor (beta chain). TCRdb's copy holds only in-frame clones and misses some; the assay was immunoSEQ multiplex PCR. The sample gives about 94,000 clones, nearly 80% of which show up once; 6.3% is in the top ten. This record comes from a study of blood T cell repertoires in COVID-19. About the research overall: Both acute and convalescent COVID-19 samples were obtained from the United States, Italy and Spain.

The sequencing sample was made of peripheral blood. The receptor was derived from a man aged 65 to 79 with COVID-19, enrolled during active disease.

In DNA form, the CDR3 reads TGTGCCAGCAGTCCCCTTGGACAGAGGAACACTGAAGCTTTCTTT. Its translation is CASSPLGQRNTEAFF. The V gene is TRBV28, the J gene TRBJ1-1; possible D gene TRBD1, 6 bases. The germline V gene encodes CDR1 MDHEN and CDR2 SYDVKM. V lost 5 bases to trimming and J lost 1 base, with 14 bases between them. The CDR3 is 15 amino acids.